The 13 T cell receptor beta chains listed next were all sequenced from one sample in a study of cytomegalovirus exposure and HLA in healthy donors. PCR employed 60 Vbeta and 13 Jbeta primers. Some clones are missing from TCRdb's copy, which holds only in-frame ones; the method was immunoSEQ multiplex PCR. The table records about 140,000 clones, over 60% of them present only once. The sequencing sample was made of PBMCs. The receptors were gathered from a woman in her forties or fifties in good health and CMV-seronegative.

J is TRBJ2-1 and V is TRBV27; 10 bases agree with TRBD2. V was clipped by 2 bases and J by 8 bases; unmatched bases: 0. The CDR3 has 13 residues. Germline V gives CDR1 MNHEY, CDR2 SMNVEV (reference sequence). The CDR3 sequence: CASSLLAGDEQFF. CDR3 coding DNA: TGTGCCAGCAGTTTACTAGCGGGGGATGAGCAGTTCTTC.

This chain uses TRBV30 with TRBJ1-5; D gene unclear. Trimming left V 6 bases short and J 0 bases short, with 3 bases between. Germline loops: CDR1 GTSNPN, CDR2 SVGIG (reference sequence). The CDR3 length is 11 residues. The CDR3 DNA reads TGTGCCTGCGGTAGCAATCAGCCCCAGCATTTT. This encodes CACGSNQPQHF.

V and J are TRBV6-5 and TRBJ2-3; D is undetermined. V lost 2 bases to trimming and J lost 2 bases, with 11 bases between them. This CDR3 has 15 residues. Germline CDR1 is MNHEY and CDR2 is SVGAGI. CDR3 bases: TGTGCCAGCAGTTACAATCGTCGTAACACAGATACGCAGTATTTT. Protein sequence: CASSYNRRNTDTQYF.

The rearrangement links TRBV28 to TRBJ1-6, with 10 bases aligning to TRBD1. V lost 2 bases to trimming and J lost 8 bases; unmatched junction nucleotides: 6. CDR3 length: 16 residues. Germline-derived CDR1 and CDR2 are MDHEN and SYDVKM. In nucleotides, the CDR3 is TGTGCCAGCAGTTTACCAACCGGGACAGGGGATTCACCCCTCCACTTT. It encodes CASSLPTGTGDSPLHF. Filled out from reference TRBV28 and TRBJ1-6, the complete variable domain reads DVKVTQSSRYLVKRTGEKVFLECVQDMDHENMFWYRQDPGLGLRLIYFSYDVKMKEKGDIPEGYSVSREKKERFSLILESASTNQTSMYLCASSLPTGTGDSPLHFGNGTRLTVT.

The chain is built from TRBV7-2 and TRBJ1-4, with TRBD1 identical over 11 bases. Germline lookup yields CDR1 SGHTA and CDR2 FQGNSA. The CDR3 is 17 residues long. V lost 5 bases to trimming and J lost 6 bases; unmatched junction nucleotides: 11. The CDR3 DNA follows: TGTGCCAGCAGCCCCGACCTTCCGGGACAGGGGGATGAAAAACTGTTTTTT. Translated: CASSPDLPGQGDEKLFF.

V gene TRBV5-8 combines with J gene TRBJ2-5, with 8 bases fitting TRBD1. J gave up 3 bases and V 4 bases, and 14 bases lay outside the gene matches. CDR3 length equals 17 residues. The germline CDR1 and CDR2 sequences are SGHTS and YDEGEE. CDR3 coding DNA: TGTGCCAGCAGCCCCCGGGCAGGGGGCGCGGGGAAAGAGACCCAGTACTTC. Translated, it gives CASSPRAGGAGKETQYF.

J is TRBJ2-7 and V is TRBV7-9, with 7 bases matching TRBD1. Unmatched junction bases numbered 13, after V lost 1 base and J lost 1 base. The CDR3 is 18 amino acids. CDR1 and CDR2 (germline): SEHNR, FQNEAQ (reference sequence). The CDR3: CASSLGQLGQRSSYEQYF. The CDR3 coding sequence is TGTGCCAGCAGCTTAGGACAATTGGGACAGCGTTCTTCCTACGAGCAGTACTTC.

The chain combines TRBV7-9 with TRBJ1-2; D is unresolved. Trimming removed 1 base at V and 5 bases at J, with 8 bases between. The length of the CDR3 is 13 residues. CDR1 and CDR2 from the germline V gene are SEHNR and FQNEAQ (reference sequence). The CDR3 here is CASSLGQNYGYTF. The CDR3 region has the DNA TGTGCCAGCAGCTTAGGTCAGAATTATGGCTACACCTTC.

The chain recombines TRBV7-2 with TRBJ2-3, with 11 bases aligning to TRBD2. The germline CDR1 and CDR2 sequences are SGHTA and FQGNSA. With V trimmed by 1 base and J by 4 bases, 1 base remained unmatched. This CDR3 comprises 15 residues. CDR3 sequence reads: CASSLGTSGPDTQYF. The CDR3 region has the DNA TGTGCCAGCAGCTTAGGGACTAGCGGGCCAGATACGCAGTATTTT.

CDR3 nucleotides: TGTGCCAGCAGCCACCAGGACTCTCGGAATACGCAGTATTTT. Translated: CASSHQDSRNTQYF. This chain links TRBV4-2 with TRBJ2-3, with D maybe TRBD2 (5 bases). Germline V gene lookup returns CDR1 LGHNA and CDR2 YNFKEQ. The germline V and J ends were trimmed by 3 bases and 7 bases, with 14 bases remaining between them. CDR3 length equals 14 residues.

The DNA for the CDR3 is TGCAGCGTACAGGGGGCGCAGGGTCTTGGCTACACCTTC. Residues: CSVQGAQGLGYTF. The genes are TRBV29-1 and TRBJ1-2; 9 bases map to TRBD1. The germline V gene encodes CDR1 SQVTM and CDR2 ANQGSEA. V was clipped by 6 bases and J by 7 bases; unmatched bases: 9. The CDR3 covers 13 residues.

In its sample, this clone was seen once. This chain joins TRBV5-1 and TRBJ2-4; D is possibly TRBD2 (5 bases). V lost 3 bases and J 5 bases, leaving 9 bases between the germline ends. Germline CDR1 reads SGHRS; CDR2 reads YFSETQ. The CDR3 has 13 residues. The DNA of the CDR3 is TGCGCCAGCAGCTCAAACGGGGAAAACATTCAGTACTTC. As protein: CASSSNGENIQYF.

This clone turned up a few times. The V call is TRBV5-8, the J call TRBJ2-7; TRBD1 matches 7 bases. The CDR3 length is 13 residues. V lost 5 bases, J lost 7 bases, and 9 bases stayed unmatched. Germline CDR1 SGHTS, CDR2 YDEGEE. CDR3 residues: CASRFRGMGEQYF. CDR3 in DNA: TGTGCCAGCAGGTTCAGGGGGATGGGGGAGCAGTACTTC.